Each of the 10 T cell receptor beta chains below was sequenced from the same sample in a study of patients and donors after allogeneic stem cell transplantation (TCRdb year 2020). Library preparation employed RT-PCR. Instrument used: NextSeq 550. TCRdb's own reprocessing of the public reads used fastp at Q25 and MiXCR and kept productive beta chains. Each entry merges the rows of one CDR3 protein and shows their most common DNA and genes. This sample has under 30,000 distinct CDR3 sequences in its table, and roughly 43% of those were observed once. Over 70% of the sample is taken by the ten largest. Sequencing was done on a sample of blood, either unsorted or a sorted T cell fraction (not recorded which). These receptor sequences come from a human donor who was either an allogeneic HSCT recipient or a stem cell or donor lymphocyte infusion donor (not recorded which). It is not recorded whose cells these are; they may come from a transplant donor.

V and J are TRBV6-5 and TRBJ1-5; 7 positions match TRBD1. The germline V gene encodes CDR1 MNHEY and CDR2 SVGAGI. V was pared by 7 bases and J by 0 bases, with 3 bases of the junction left unmatched. The CDR3 is 14 residues long. CDR3 in amino acids: CASKGDSSNQPQHF. CDR3 coding DNA: TGTGCCAGCAAGGGGGACAGTAGCAATCAGCCCCAGCATTTT.

This clonotype appeared many times. The rearrangement joins TRBV12-3 or TRBV12-4 to TRBJ1-3, with 8 bases aligning to TRBD1. The V segment lost 6 bases and the J segment 0 bases; nucleotides outside the gene matches: 19. CDR3 size: 20 residues. CDR3 sequence (DNA): TGTGCCAGCAGACCTCTTCCGGGACAGGAACGCAATCCCTCTGGAAACACCATATATTTT. Its translation is CASRPLPGQERNPSGNTIYF.

This chain uses TRBV27 with TRBJ1-5, with 10 nucleotides matching TRBD1. CDR3 length: 16 amino acids. The V gene's germline CDR1 is MNHEY and CDR2 SMNVEV (reference sequence). V was clipped by 5 bases and J by 3 bases; unmatched bases: 7. Here the CDR3 reads CASSTRTGGNNQPQHF. The CDR3 bases are TGTGCCAGCAGTACCCGGACAGGGGGGAACAATCAGCCCCAGCATTTT.

This clonotype was found a few times. J is TRBJ1-1 and V is TRBV29-1; 7 bases agree with TRBD1. The CDR3 sequence is 14 residues long. Germline values: CDR1 SQVTM, CDR2 ANQGSEA. The V gene end was trimmed by 7 bases and the J gene end by 0 bases; junction bases not matched to a gene: 8. The DNA for the CDR3 is TGCAGCGCGCAGAAGACAGGGATGAACACTGAAGCTTTCTTT. Translation: CSAQKTGMNTEAFF.

The sample holds a few counts of this clonotype. This chain joins TRBV19 and TRBJ2-2; TRBD1 agrees at 8 bases. The junction had 10 bases not matched to a gene; V was cut back by 6 bases and J by 7 bases. The CDR3 is 15 residues long. The germline V gene encodes CDR1 LNHDA and CDR2 SQIVND (reference sequence). The CDR3 DNA follows: TGTGCCAGTAGGACCACGGGACAGGTGGTCGGGGAGCTGTTTTTT. Its translation: CASRTTGQVVGELFF.

This clonotype was seen more than once but under ten times. V and J are TRBV12-3 or TRBV12-4 and TRBJ1-1; unclear D gene. This CDR3 region has 15 residues. With 6 bases removed from V and 5 bases from J, the gap between germline ends came to 19 bases. The CDR3 nucleotides are TGTGCCAGCAGCTTCGCCTCTGAGGGCTGGACTGAAGCTTTCTTT. Translation gives CASSFASEGWTEAFF.

The V and J genes are TRBV15 and TRBJ2-2, with no clear D. Trimming removed 0 bases at V and 4 bases at J, with 6 bases between. Germline V gene sequence: CDR1 LNHNV, CDR2 YYDKDF (reference sequence). The CDR3 has 14 residues. The CDR3 DNA reads as TGTGCCACCAGCAGAGATTCCCCCACCGGGGAGCTGTTTTTT. Translated, it gives CATSRDSPTGELFF.

The chain carries TRBV10-3 and TRBJ2-1; D is perhaps TRBD1 (5 bases). V was pared by 4 bases and J by 0 bases, with 10 bases between. Germline CDR1 and CDR2: ENHRY and SYGVKD. The CDR3 totals 15 residues. In DNA form, the CDR3 reads TGTGCCATCAGTGTAAGCCAGGGCTCCTACAATGAGCAGTTCTTC. It is translated as CAISVSQGSYNEQFF.

The rearrangement uses TRBV11-2 and TRBJ2-1, with 10 positions matching TRBD2. V trimming: 4 bases; J trimming: 5 bases; junction bases outside the gene matches: 5. CDR1 is SGHAT, CDR2 FQNNGV, per germline. This CDR3 spans 15 amino acids. CDR3 sequence reads: CASSWRTSGNNEQFF. CDR3 sequence (DNA): TGTGCCAGCAGCTGGAGGACTAGCGGTAACAATGAGCAGTTCTTC.

This chain joins TRBV9 and TRBJ1-1; TRBD1 is a possible D gene (6 bases). The CDR3 spans 15 residues. The germline V gene has CDR1 SGDLS and CDR2 YYNGEE. V was clipped by 0 bases and J by 0 bases, with 9 bases between them. CDR3: CASSVVSGVNTEAFF. The CDR3 DNA is TGTGCCAGCAGCGTAGTATCAGGGGTGAACACTGAAGCTTTCTTT. Full variable domain (remainder filled in from reference TRBV9 and TRBJ1-1): DSGVTQTPKHLITATGQRVTLRCSPRSGDLSVYWYQQSLDQGLQFLIQYYNGEERAKGNILERFSAQQFPDLHSELNLSSLELGDSALYFCASSVVSGVNTEAFFGQGTRLTVV.